A single sample is the source of the 22 T cell receptor beta chains below, sequenced in a study of T cells in Graves' hyperthyroidism and ophthalmopathy. Using RNA transcripts as the source, TCR beta CDR3 regions were amplified. A set of HTBI primers served as the primers for a first-round RT-PCR of the TCR CDR3. TCRdb reprocessed the multiplex PCR reads with MiXCR, giving one entry per CDR3 protein. The data contain around 200,000 distinct CDR3 sequences, 15% to 20% of them singletons. Source material: blood. The source is a man between 40 and 49 years old with Graves' hyperthyroidism.

The chain employs TRBV7-9 and TRBJ1-2; tentatively, D is TRBD1 (6 bases). CDR1 SEHNR and CDR2 FQNEAQ come from the germline V gene (reference sequence). The CDR3 is 14 amino acids. CDR3 nucleotides: TGTGCAGGGTCGGGGGCCCGTATGAACTATGGCTACACCTTC. Its protein is CAGSGARMNYGYTF.

This rearrangement joins TRBV6-9 to TRBJ2-2; D perhaps matches TRBD2 (5 bases). This CDR3 is 17 amino acids long. Germline CDR1 and CDR2: MNHGY and SVAAGI. Trimming left V 3 bases short and J 2 bases short, with 16 bases between. CDR3 DNA: TGTGCCAGCAGTTACCCCCGGACTCGACCAAACACCGGGGAGCTGTTTTTT. It is translated as CASSYPRTRPNTGELFF.

As regards this clonotype: A single base separates this from a much larger clone, so it may be a read error. The chain uses TRBV20-1 and TRBJ1-1; D is undetermined. The germline V and J ends were trimmed by 0 bases and 4 bases, with 12 bases remaining between them. CDR1 is DFQATT, CDR2 SNEGSKA, per germline (reference sequence). There are 14 residues in the CDR3. CDR3 amino acids: CSARDLGRGTEAFF. In DNA form, the CDR3 reads TGCAGTGCTAGAGATTTAGGGCGGGGCACTGAAGCTTTCTTT.

This chain connects TRBV7-2 to TRBJ2-3, with 7 bases that match TRBD1. Germline lookup yields CDR1 SGHTA and CDR2 FQGNSA. The CDR3 runs to 15 residues. V lost 2 bases, J lost 1 base, and 3 bases stayed unmatched. The CDR3 nucleotides are TGTGCCAGCAGCTTAAAGGGGGCAGGCACAGATACGCAGTATTTT. Its translation: CASSLKGAGTDTQYF.

This clonotype has more than one count but fewer than ten. This chain links TRBV6-1 with TRBJ2-5, with D hard to call. The V gene lost 10 bases and the J gene lost 1 base, with 16 bases spanning the gap. The CDR3 runs to 14 residues. Germline-derived CDR1 and CDR2 are MNHNS and SASEGT. The CDR3 protein is CAITPIPGQETQYF. The CDR3 DNA is TGTGCCATTACCCCCATACCGGGCCAAGAGACCCAGTACTTC.

The sample holds a few counts of this clonotype. V usage is TRBV29-1 and J usage is TRBJ1-1; D not resolved. The CDR3 is made up of 16 amino acids. Deletions cut 5 bases from V and 3 bases from J, with 22 bases between. Germline values: CDR1 SQVTM, CDR2 ANQGSEA. The CDR3 is CSVFTKVGSPHTEAFF. CDR3 DNA: TGCAGCGTTTTCACTAAGGTAGGGTCTCCTCACACTGAAGCTTTCTTT.

The sample holds a few counts of this clonotype. V is TRBV7-9 and J is TRBJ2-7; 14 nucleotides line up with TRBD2. Trimming took 5 bases from V and 7 from J; bases not matched to a gene: 4. The germline gives CDR1 SEHNR, CDR2 FQNEAQ (reference sequence). There are 14 residues in the CDR3. CDR3 sequence: CASSRTSGGWEQYF. The CDR3, as DNA: TGTGCCAGCAGCCGGACTAGCGGGGGGTGGGAGCAGTACTTC. Complete variable domain (other parts from reference TRBV7-9 and TRBJ2-7): DTGVSQNPRHKITKRGQNVTFRCDPISEHNRLYWYRQTLGQGPEFLTYFQNEAQLEKSRLLSDRFSAERPKGSFSTLEIQRTEQGDSAMYLCASSRTSGGWEQYFGPGTRLTVT.

Regarding this clonotype: Since a much larger clone is just one base distant, this may be a read error. This chain joins TRBV3-1 and TRBJ1-6; 10 nucleotides agree with TRBD1. The ends lost 5 bases at V and 8 bases at J; junction bases unmatched: 3. From germline, CDR1 is LGHDT and CDR2 YNNKEL (reference sequence). The CDR3 runs 14 residues. The CDR3 DNA is TGTGCCAGCAGCGAGACAGGGGGCGATTCACCCCTCCACTTT. It yields the protein CASSETGGDSPLHF.

This clonotype was counted many times. The rearrangement links TRBV9 to TRBJ1-2, with D hard to call. CDR1 SGDLS and CDR2 YYNGEE come from the germline V gene. Deletions cut 1 base from V and 1 base from J, with 14 bases between. The CDR3 covers 16 residues. CDR3 DNA sequence: TGTGCCAGCAGCGTATCATCGGTGGGCTATAACTATGGCTACACCTTC. This codes for CASSVSSVGYNYGYTF.

This clonotype was found a few times. The chain joins TRBV5-8 to TRBJ2-7; the D gene is possibly TRBD2 (7 bases). Trimming took off 6 bases at V and 2 bases at J, with 18 bases between the two ends. This CDR3 is 15 amino acids long. Per germline, CDR1 SGHTS and CDR2 YDEGEE. The CDR3 DNA is TGTGCCAGCACCATAGGGGGGGGGCTCCCCTACGAGCAGTACTTC. Translated: CASTIGGGLPYEQYF.

This clonotype showed up many times. The chain links TRBV2 to TRBJ2-5; 11 nucleotides line up with TRBD1. Germline V gene data show CDR1 as SNHLY and CDR2 as FYNNEI. The CDR3 spans 16 residues. With V trimmed by 5 bases and J by 1 base, 6 bases remained unmatched. CDR3: CASSRSGTGGQETQYF. Written as DNA, the CDR3 is TGTGCCAGCAGTCGGTCCGGGACAGGGGGCCAAGAGACCCAGTACTTC.

This clonotype was seen repeatedly, ten times or more. This chain joins TRBV20-1 and TRBJ1-6; D is unclear. V lost 7 bases and J lost 6, with 13 bases in between. This CDR3 region has 13 residues. Per the germline V gene, CDR1 is DFQATT and CDR2 is SNEGSKA (reference sequence). In DNA form, the CDR3 reads TGCAGTGTCGTGACTGACCGTAATTCACCCCTCCACTTT. As protein: CSVVTDRNSPLHF.

This clonotype has ten or more counts. This chain links TRBV7-2 with TRBJ2-1; D is uncertain. V was clipped by 2 bases and J by 0 bases, with 5 bases between them. The CDR3 sequence is 14 residues long. Germline lookup yields CDR1 SGHTA and CDR2 FQGNSA. The CDR3 DNA sequence: TGTGCCAGCAGCTTACATAGCTCCTACAATGAGCAGTTCTTC. It specifies CASSLHSSYNEQFF.

This clonotype was observed at least ten times. The chain combines TRBV7-3 with TRBJ2-5; 9 bases are shared with TRBD1. The V gene end was trimmed by 5 bases and the J gene end by 4 bases; junction bases not matched to a gene: 2. The germline V gene encodes CDR1 SGHTA and CDR2 FQGTGA. The length of the CDR3 is 13 residues. The CDR3 nucleotides read TGTGCCAGCAGCCAGGGACAGGGAGAGACCCAGTACTTC. Encoded protein: CASSQGQGETQYF.

This clonotype occurred many times. This chain links TRBV30 with TRBJ1-3, with D perhaps matching TRBD1 (5 bases). This CDR3 has 14 residues. Germline-derived CDR1 and CDR2 are GTSNPN and SVGIG (reference sequence). V was trimmed by 5 bases and J by 2 bases, leaving 13 bases between them. CDR3 DNA: TGTGCCTGGGGCAGGGATCCGCCTGGAAACACCATATATTTT. This encodes CAWGRDPPGNTIYF.

This clonotype has only a few counts. The V call is TRBV9, the J call TRBJ2-3; 10 nucleotides line up with TRBD1. CDR3 length: 17 amino acids. CDR1 SGDLS and CDR2 YYNGEE come from the germline V gene. The trim removed 0 bases at V and 1 base at J, leaving 5 bases unmatched. In DNA form, the CDR3 reads TGTGCCAGCAGCGTAGGGGGACAGGGGCCGGGCACAGATACGCAGTATTTT. Translated, it gives CASSVGGQGPGTDTQYF.

The rearrangement joins TRBV6-5 to TRBJ2-7; 7 nucleotides align to TRBD1. V shed 2 bases and J 4 bases; nucleotides not matched to a gene: 8. The CDR3 length is 15 residues. Germline-derived CDR1 and CDR2 are MNHEY and SVGAGI. The CDR3: CASSYAPRQGYEQYF. In nucleotides, the CDR3 is TGTGCCAGCAGTTACGCTCCGAGACAGGGTTACGAGCAGTACTTC.

The chain recombines TRBV19 with TRBJ2-1, with 7 bases lining up with TRBD2. From germline, CDR1 is LNHDA and CDR2 SQIVND (reference sequence). The CDR3 runs to 17 residues. V lost 3 bases, J lost 7 bases, and 15 bases stayed unmatched. CDR3 sequence (DNA): TGTGCCAGTAGTATGGGGGGGGGGGGATTAGGTGTGAATGAGCAGTTCTTC. This gives the protein CASSMGGGGLGVNEQFF.

In this sample, this clonotype turned up a few times. The J gene is TRBJ2-3, the V gene TRBV7-6, with D unresolved. CDR3 length: 15 residues. Germline-derived CDR1 and CDR2 are SGHVS and FNYEAQ. Deletions cut 5 bases from V and 2 bases from J, with 14 bases between. In DNA, the CDR3 is TGTGCCAGCAGCCCCATTGGCAGATACACAGATACGCAGTATTTT. This sequence encodes CASSPIGRYTDTQYF.

V usage is TRBV3-1 and J usage is TRBJ1-1; TRBD1 agrees at 8 bases. V lost 1 base to trimming and J lost 5 bases; unmatched junction nucleotides: 0. The germline CDR1 and CDR2 sequences are LGHDT and YNNKEL (reference sequence). CDR3 length: 13 amino acids. CDR3 sequence: CASSQGQGTEAFF. For the CDR3, the DNA is TGTGCCAGCAGCCAAGGACAGGGGACTGAAGCTTTCTTT.

There are many counts of this clonotype. This chain connects TRBV20-1 to TRBJ2-7; 7 positions match TRBD1. V was pared by 4 bases and J by 3 bases, with 6 bases of the junction left unmatched. The CDR3 consists of 13 residues. Germline lookup yields CDR1 DFQATT and CDR2 SNEGSKA (reference sequence). CDR3 sequence: CSATGTDGYEQYF. CDR3 sequence (DNA): TGCAGTGCTACTGGGACAGACGGCTACGAGCAGTACTTC.

Many counts were recorded for this clonotype. The V gene is TRBV7-2, the J gene TRBJ1-1; D gene uncertain. Germline loops: CDR1 SGHTA, CDR2 FQGNSA. V dropped 5 bases and J dropped 1 base, with 11 bases sitting between them. The CDR3 runs to 14 residues. The CDR3 loop is CASSKTGGNTEAFF. The CDR3 region has the DNA TGTGCCAGCAGCAAGACGGGTGGGAACACTGAAGCTTTCTTT.